This is a list of T cell receptor beta chains from one sample in a study of T-cell reconstitution after alpha-beta-depleted transplantation in children. TCRdb ran MiXCR on the PCR reads and lists one entry per CDR3 protein. This table holds a few hundred thousand distinct CDR3 sequences, 9.7% found once. This specimen consisted of PBMCs from the stem cell graft donor, obtained from the stem cell graft. The receptors were gathered from a human donor who donated a stem cell graft to a child with SCID. The CDR3 runs from the conserved cysteine through the conserved F or W. D genes are given only for firm matches. Clone size appears in some rows only: once, few, many, or a class for an expanded clone.

v_call	d_call	clone_size	j_call	cdr3_length	cdr3_nt	cdr3_aa
TRBV6-2/TRBV6-3	NA	many	TRBJ1-5	15	TGTGCCAGCAGTTCAGCCGGGGATAGCAATCAGCCCCAGCATTTT	CASSSAGDSNQPQHF
TRBV7-2	NA	few	TRBJ1-3	13	TGTGCCAGCAGCTTAGGGCAGGGAAGGACCATATATTTT	CASSLGQGRTIYF
TRBV5-1	NA	many	TRBJ2-3	15	TGCGCCAGCAGCTTATCCGGGGGGCAAGTAGATACGCAGTATTTT	CASSLSGGQVDTQYF
TRBV5-5	NA	many	TRBJ2-5	16	TGTGCCAGCAGCTTGGGTGCAGGGCCGGCGCAAGAGACCCAGTACTTC	CASSLGAGPAQETQYF
TRBV6-1	NA	many	TRBJ1-2	13	TGTGCCAGCAGAGCAGGGAGTAACTATGGCTACACCTTC	CASRAGSNYGYTF
TRBV6-2/TRBV6-3	TRBD2	many	TRBJ2-2	16	TGTGCCAGCAGTTATCAGGGACTAGCGGGGCCCGGGGAGCTGTTTTTT	CASSYQGLAGPGELFF
TRBV20-1	TRBD2	many	TRBJ2-5	15	TGCAGTGCTAGAGATCCAGCGGGGGTTCGGGAGACCCAGTACTTC	CSARDPAGVRETQYF
TRBV7-8	NA	many	TRBJ1-2	14	TGTGCCAGCAGCTTTCGGGACACTTTCTTGGGCTACACCTTC	CASSFRDTFLGYTF
TRBV5-1	NA	many	TRBJ2-3	15	TGCGCCAGCAGCATCCGGGAGTCGAGCACAGATACGCAGTATTTT	CASSIRESSTDTQYF
TRBV18	NA	many	TRBJ2-3	13	TGTGCCAGCTCCCCGATGCAGGGAGGTACGCAGTATTTT	CASSPMQGGTQYF
TRBV6-2/TRBV6-3	TRBD2	many	TRBJ2-5	15	TGTGCCAGCAGTTGGACTAGCGGGGGGGCAGAGACCCAGTACTTC	CASSWTSGGAETQYF
TRBV2	NA	many	TRBJ2-5	12	TGTGCCAGCAGTGTGGACCCGGAGACCCAGTACTTC	CASSVDPETQYF
TRBV7-2	TRBD1	many	TRBJ1-2	14	TGTGCCAGCAGCGCCCACAGGGGGAACTATGGCTACACCTTC	CASSAHRGNYGYTF
TRBV11-2	NA	many	TRBJ2-2	12	TGTGCCAGCAGCTTAGATATCGGGGAGCTGTTTTTT	CASSLDIGELFF
TRBV12-3/TRBV12-4	NA	many	TRBJ2-3	14	TGTGCCAGCAGTCCCCCGTCGGACACAGATACGCAGTATTTT	CASSPPSDTDTQYF
TRBV6-5	TRBD2	many	TRBJ2-6	12	TGTGCCAGCAGTTGGATGGGGGGGGTCCTGACTTTC	CASSWMGGVLTF
TRBV5-1	NA	many	TRBJ2-7	15	TGCGCCAGCAGCTTGGAGGGGATGGGGGCCTACGAGCAGTACTTC	CASSLEGMGAYEQYF
TRBV7-2	NA	many	TRBJ1-1	14	TGTGCCAGCAGCTTAGGGGGTGGTGGCACTGAAGCTTTCTTT	CASSLGGGGTEAFF
TRBV20-1	TRBD1	many	TRBJ1-5	18	TGCAGTGCTGTCTACTCCGGGACAGGAACGTATAGCAATCAGCCCCAGCATTTT	CSAVYSGTGTYSNQPQHF
TRBV2	NA	many	TRBJ1-2	14	TGTGCCAGCAGTGAATTGCGGGCCGACTATGGCTACACCTTC	CASSELRADYGYTF
TRBV5-1	TRBD1	many	TRBJ1-5	16	TGCGCCAGCAGCCTAGGGGGACAGGGGCGAGGGCAGCCCCAGCATTTT	CASSLGGQGRGQPQHF
TRBV5-1	NA	NA	TRBJ2-7	16	TGCGCCAGCAGCCCCCGGGGACGGGCAACATACTACGAGCAGTACTTC	CASSPRGRATYYEQYF
TRBV12-3/TRBV12-4	TRBD2	many	TRBJ2-2	15	TGTGCCAGCAGCTGGACTAGCGGGGGCTCCGGGGAGCTGTTTTTT	CASSWTSGGSGELFF
TRBV6-6	NA	many	TRBJ1-1	12	TGTGCCGGTGCCAGGCAGAACACTGAAGCTTTCTTT	CAGARQNTEAFF
TRBV20-1	TRBD1	many	TRBJ1-1	15	TGCAGTGCTAGGGCTCCGACAGGGATGAACACTGAAGCTTTCTTT	CSARAPTGMNTEAFF
TRBV6-2/TRBV6-3	TRBD1	many	TRBJ2-1	15	TGTGCCAGCGGTCAAGGGGGCAGGGAATGGAATGAGCAGTTCTTC	CASGQGGREWNEQFF
TRBV3-1	TRBD1	many	TRBJ2-4	16	TGTGCCAGCAGCCAAGGGGCGACAGGGGCGAAAAACATTCAGTACTTC	CASSQGATGAKNIQYF
TRBV12-3/TRBV12-4	NA	many	TRBJ2-7	14	TGTGCCAGCAGTCAAGGGGGTTCCTACTACGAGCAGTACTTC	CASSQGGSYYEQYF
TRBV4-3	NA	many	TRBJ1-4	19	TGCGCCAGCAGCCAAGATCCCCCTAACCAGGAGCGCCTTAATGAAAAACTGTTTTTT	CASSQDPPNQERLNEKLFF
TRBV30	TRBD1	few	TRBJ1-4	16	TGTGCCTGGAGTGTTGGACAGGGGACAACTAATGAAAAACTGTTTTTT	CAWSVGQGTTNEKLFF
TRBV28	TRBD1	many	TRBJ1-2	14	TGTGCCAGCACCCCCCCAGGGGGCTATTATGGCTACACCTTC	CASTPPGGYYGYTF
TRBV5-6	TRBD1	NA	TRBJ2-7	17	TGTGCCAGCAGCCCCGGGACAGGGAGTCCCAGCTCCTACGAGCAGTACTTC	CASSPGTGSPSSYEQYF
TRBV5-1	TRBD1	many	TRBJ2-4	17	TGCGCCAGCAGCTTTCTTAGGACAGGGGATGGCAAAAACATTCAGTACTTC	CASSFLRTGDGKNIQYF
TRBV5-1	TRBD1	many	TRBJ2-7	19	TGCGCCAGCAGCTTCTCACCACCTTCTCCTGGACAGGGGCCCTACGAGCAGTACTTC	CASSFSPPSPGQGPYEQYF
TRBV18	NA	NA	TRBJ2-1	14	TGTGCCAGCTCACCAAGGCAGAACTACAATGAGCAGTTCTTC	CASSPRQNYNEQFF
TRBV5-1	TRBD1	many	TRBJ1-1	17	TGCGCCAGCAGCCCCGTCCCGGGACAGGGTGTGAACACTGAAGCTTTCTTT	CASSPVPGQGVNTEAFF
TRBV5-1	NA	many	TRBJ1-2	15	TGCGCCAGCAGCTTAGGGGACGTCTCTAACTATGGCTACACCTTC	CASSLGDVSNYGYTF
TRBV4-2	TRBD2	many	TRBJ2-1	15	TGTGCCAGTTCCGGGACTAGCGAAACCTACAATGAGCAGTTCTTC	CASSGTSETYNEQFF
TRBV20-1	TRBD2	NA	TRBJ2-5	13	TGCAGTGCTAAGACTAGCGGGGCCCAGTCCCAGTACTTC	CSAKTSGAQSQYF
TRBV20-1	NA	NA	TRBJ2-7	10	TGCAGTGCAAGAGGGCAGGGTCACTACTTC	CSARGQGHYF
TRBV18	NA	few	TRBJ2-3	17	TGTGCCAGCTCACCTAAAAGGGGGACGGGCGACACAGATACGCAGTATTTT	CASSPKRGTGDTDTQYF
TRBV5-1	NA	many	TRBJ2-6	13	TGCGCCAGCAGCTTCGGTGGGGCCAACGTCCTGACTTTC	CASSFGGANVLTF
TRBV4-3	NA	many	TRBJ1-5	15	TGCGCCAGCAGCCAAGATTTAAATAGCAATCAGCCCCAGCATTTT	CASSQDLNSNQPQHF
TRBV6-1	TRBD1	many	TRBJ1-1	15	TGTGCCAGCAGCGCAGGGGGTTACATGAACACTGAAGCTTTCTTT	CASSAGGYMNTEAFF
TRBV5-1	NA	many	TRBJ1-5	16	TGCGCCAGCAGCTTGGGAGGGGGGGCAAGCAATCAGCCCCAGCATTTT	CASSLGGGASNQPQHF
TRBV29-1	NA	few	TRBJ1-1	11	TGCAGCGTTTCATCGGGGGGCGAAGCTTTCTTT	CSVSSGGEAFF